This TCR beta chain derives from a study of identical twins. Study findings and constraints: Compared with models, monozygotic twins showed more out-of-frame TCR alpha sharing. Sharing of beta out-of-frame sequences by twins showed a weaker excess.

Details on this clonotype: The antigen is unknown.

A universal primer site was incorporated via template switching, and the cDNA contained unique molecular identifiers. TCRdb redid the calling of the 5' RACE reads with MiXCR, one entry per CDR3 protein. The repertoire includes 240,000 or so distinct CDR3 sequences, around 6.6% of them detected once, and roughly 3.9% sits in the top ten. Germline V gene lookup returns CDR1 MNHEY and CDR2 SVGEGT. Losses at the gene ends were 11 bases for V and 4 bases for J; bases not matched to a gene: 13. This CDR3 spans 15 amino acids. The data were also submitted as part of a second study, on yellow fever vaccine responses in identical twins. In that study: In identical twins, vaccine T cell responses appeared partly shared and partly individual.

This sequence originates from a woman aged 18 to 35 in good health. The chain couples TRBV6-2 or TRBV6-3 to TRBJ2-1; 8 bases line up with TRBD2. The sequencing sample was made of memory (CD45RO+) T cells sorted from blood. The CDR3 DNA reads as TGTGCCGGCAAGGTAGCGGGAACTCTATACAATGAGCAGTTCTTC. Translated, it gives CAGKVAGTLYNEQFF.